Only one count was recorded for the clone carrying this T cell receptor (beta chain). The target antigen is unknown. Sequenced by immunoSEQ multiplex PCR; TCRdb stores in-frame clones only, minus some. The sample yields 2 million to 2.5 million clones, roughly 93% seen once. This sample was taken from a study of shared clonotypes between healthy human individuals. The germline V gene encodes CDR1 MNHEY and CDR2 SVGAGI. V lost 6 bases, J lost 0 bases, and 12 bases lay in between. This CDR3 is built from 15 residues. Whole-study results and caveats: Tissue TCR repertoires likely differ from these blood-only repertoires.

Every donor, a Caucasian adult, lived in Nashville, Tennessee. This receptor was obtained from a man aged 18 to 35 in good health. Some clones in this sample may be carry-over from other donors' samples. The sample was naive CD4+ T cells from PBMCs. Subset denoted: CD45RA+ positively selected. The chain is built from TRBV6-5 and TRBJ2-1; D call uncertain. CDR3 protein: CASSPRTDSYNEQFF. CDR3 nucleotide sequence: TGTGCCAGCAGCCCACGGACGGACTCCTACAATGAGCAGTTCTTC.